These T cell receptor beta chains were read from a single sample in a study of cytomegalovirus exposure and HLA in healthy donors. Here immunoSEQ multiplex PCR was the method, and the copy in TCRdb shows in-frame clones only, minus some. The sample yields approximately 190,000 clones, about 89% seen once. The sequenced material came from PBMCs. The origin of the receptors is a young man in good health and CMV-seronegative. Both conserved end residues are part of each CDR3. D genes are given only for firm matches. Rows may omit the clone size; those that give it use once, few, many or a size class.

length: 15; J: TRBJ2-1; V: TRBV27; D: NA; size: NA; CDR3: CASSSGVNSYNEQFF; DNA: TGTGCCAGCAGTTCGGGGGTTAACTCCTACAATGAGCAGTTCTTC
length: 14; J: TRBJ2-3; V: TRBV7-9; D: NA; size: NA; CDR3: CASSLGGAADTQYF; DNA: TGTGCCAGCAGCTTAGGGGGCGCAGCAGATACGCAGTATTTT
length: 17; J: TRBJ2-7; V: TRBV5-6; D: NA; size: NA; CDR3: CASSRVFVWDKTYEQYF; DNA: TGTGCCAGCAGCCGCGTTTTTGTATGGGACAAAACCTACGAGCAGTACTTC
length: 16; J: TRBJ2-3; V: TRBV7-9; D: TRBD2; size: NA; CDR3: CAGRASGSYGTDTQYF; DNA: TGTGCCGGGAGGGCTAGCGGGAGTTACGGCACAGATACGCAGTATTTT
length: 14; J: TRBJ2-5; V: TRBV30; D: NA; size: NA; CDR3: CAWSVQGGQETQYF; DNA: TGTGCCTGGAGCGTCCAGGGGGGCCAAGAGACCCAGTACTTC
length: 15; J: TRBJ1-2; V: TRBV18; D: TRBD1; size: NA; CDR3: CASRPARGQNYGYTF; DNA: TGTGCCAGCCGACCGGCTAGGGGGCAAAACTATGGCTACACCTTC
length: 15; J: TRBJ2-1; V: TRBV4-1; D: TRBD2; size: NA; CDR3: CASSQEAGVTNEQFF; DNA: TGCGCCAGCAGCCAAGAAGCGGGAGTTACAAATGAGCAGTTCTTC
length: 15; J: TRBJ1-5; V: TRBV7-2; D: TRBD1; size: NA; CDR3: CASSPGQAFNQPQHF; DNA: TGTGCCAGCAGCCCGGGACAGGCCTTCAATCAGCCCCAGCATTTT
length: 15; J: TRBJ2-7; V: TRBV7-9; D: TRBD1; size: NA; CDR3: CASRRTGGHSYEQYF; DNA: TGTGCCAGCAGACGCACAGGGGGCCACTCCTACGAGCAGTACTTC
length: 14; J: TRBJ2-3; V: TRBV7-8; D: NA; size: NA; CDR3: CASSLAITADTQYF; DNA: TGTGCCAGCAGCTTAGCGATAACAGCAGATACGCAGTATTTT
length: 13; J: TRBJ2-7; V: TRBV27; D: NA; size: once; CDR3: CASSWSTGYEQYF; DNA: TGTGCCAGCAGTTGGTCGACAGGCTACGAGCAGTACTTC
length: 13; J: TRBJ2-7; V: TRBV4-3; D: NA; size: NA; CDR3: CASSQTIAYEQYF; DNA: TGCGCCAGCAGCCAGACTATAGCGTACGAGCAGTACTTC
length: 14; J: TRBJ2-7; V: TRBV28; D: TRBD1; size: NA; CDR3: CASSLGTGKREQYF; DNA: TGTGCCAGCAGTTTGGGGACAGGGAAGCGCGAGCAGTACTTC
length: 16; J: TRBJ2-3; V: TRBV5-1; D: TRBD2; size: NA; CDR3: CASSLVELAATDTQYF; DNA: TGCGCCAGCAGCTTAGTTGAGCTAGCGGCCACAGATACGCAGTATTTT
length: 14; J: TRBJ1-4; V: TRBV2; D: TRBD1; size: NA; CDR3: CASSRTGHDEKLFF; DNA: TGTGCCAGCAGCAGGACAGGGCATGATGAAAAACTGTTTTTT
length: 16; J: TRBJ2-6; V: TRBV19; D: NA; size: NA; CDR3: CASSTRQDSGANVLTF; DNA: TGTGCCAGTAGTACCCGACAGGACTCTGGGGCCAACGTCCTGACTTTC
length: 17; J: TRBJ1-6; V: TRBV19; D: TRBD1; size: NA; CDR3: CASSIYSTGTGVSPLHF; DNA: TGTGCCAGTAGTATATACTCAACCGGGACAGGGGTTTCACCCCTCCACTTT
length: 9; J: TRBJ1-4; V: TRBV10-1; D: NA; size: NA; CDR3: CARREKLFF; DNA: TGCGCCAGACGGGAAAAACTGTTTTTT
length: 15; J: TRBJ2-7; V: TRBV15; D: TRBD2; size: NA; CDR3: CATSRDLAGSYEQYF; DNA: TGTGCCACCAGCAGAGATCTAGCGGGATCCTACGAGCAGTACTTC
length: 17; J: TRBJ2-6; V: TRBV19; D: TRBD1; size: NA; CDR3: CASSIGTGASGANGLTF; DNA: TGTGCCAGTAGTATTGGGACAGGAGCCTCTGGGGCCAACGGCCTGACTTTC
length: 15; J: TRBJ1-1; V: TRBV6-5; D: NA; size: NA; CDR3: CASRPPGTPNTEAFF; DNA: TGTGCCAGCAGACCCCCTGGGACACCGAACACTGAAGCTTTCTTT
length: 17; J: TRBJ1-1; V: TRBV25-1; D: TRBD1; size: NA; CDR3: CASSETGQGRVNTEAFF; DNA: TGTGCCAGCAGTGAAACAGGACAGGGGAGGGTGAACACTGAAGCTTTCTTT
length: 12; J: TRBJ2-1; V: TRBV5-4; D: NA; size: NA; CDR3: CASSLGRGTQFF; DNA: TGTGCCAGCAGCTTGGGCAGGGGCACGCAGTTCTTC
length: 15; J: TRBJ2-1; V: TRBV4-1; D: TRBD1; size: NA; CDR3: CASSQDPQTGSEQFF; DNA: TGCGCCAGCAGCCAAGACCCCCAGACAGGGAGTGAGCAGTTCTTC